These 3 T cell receptor beta chains were sequenced from one sample in a study of immune evolution from preneoplasia to lung adenocarcinoma. TCRdb keeps only in-frame clones here, not all; method: immunoSEQ multiplex PCR. The table includes about 10,000 clones, 75% to 80% detected once. The sample comprised FFPE minimally invasive lung adenocarcinoma tissue. These receptors all stem from a person aged 70 to 79 with lung adenocarcinoma.

The chain couples TRBV25-1 to TRBJ1-2, with D hard to call. The CDR3 has 13 amino acids. CDR1 is MGHDK, CDR2 SYGVNS, per germline. Trimming pared 8 bases from V and 6 bases from J, leaving 16 bases between. CDR3 in amino acids: CASSWGATNGYTF. CDR3 sequence (DNA): TGTGCCAGCTCCTGGGGAGCCACGAATGGCTACACCTTC.

This rearrangement joins TRBV28 to TRBJ2-7; D possibly corresponds to TRBD1 (6 bases). The V end lost 6 bases, the J end lost 3 bases, and 18 bases lay between the germline ends. CDR1 is MDHEN, CDR2 SYDVKM, per germline. This CDR3 is built from 15 residues. The CDR3 DNA follows: TGTGCCAGCAGCCCCACAGGGTTTACCCACTACGAGCAGTACTTC. Translating gives CASSPTGFTHYEQYF.

This chain links TRBV6-4 with TRBJ1-5, with a tentative D call TRBD1 (5 bases). Trimming left V 4 bases short and J 3 bases short, with 7 bases between. This CDR3 is 13 amino acids long. Germline V gene lookup returns CDR1 MRHNA and CDR2 SNTAGT. This chain's CDR3 is CASSVTVNQPQHF. CDR3 nucleotide sequence: TGTGCCAGCAGTGTGACAGTCAATCAGCCCCAGCATTTT.